One sample yielded the 20 T cell receptor beta chains listed below, sequenced in a study of T cell responses to AZD1222 COVID-19 vaccine. Using immunoSEQ multiplex PCR, the repertoire was profiled, and TCRdb retains in-frame clones only, with some absent. The sample consists of approximately 91,000 clones, 88% of them appearing once. The sample here was peripheral blood, taken on day 0 of AZD1222 vaccination. The receptors shown here come from an adult in good health.

This chain uses TRBV18 with TRBJ2-7, with 9 bases fitting TRBD1. Germline V CDR1 and CDR2: KGHSH, LQKENI. J gave up 2 bases and V 0 bases, and 5 bases lay outside the gene matches. The CDR3 covers 16 residues. As DNA, the CDR3 is TGTGCCAGCTCACCACCGACCGGGACAGGGACCTACGAGCAGTACTTC. This encodes CASSPPTGTGTYEQYF.

This clone was picked up one time. The V call is TRBV27, the J call TRBJ2-1; weak D call: TRBD2 (5 bases). V lost 1 base and J 0 bases, leaving 7 bases between the germline ends. This CDR3 comprises 15 residues. Germline lookup yields CDR1 MNHEY and CDR2 SMNVEV (reference sequence). In DNA form, the CDR3 reads TGTGCCAGCAGTTTATTGGGGAGCTCCTACAATGAGCAGTTCTTC. Translated, it gives CASSLLGSSYNEQFF.

The V gene is TRBV29-1, the J gene TRBJ1-5, with TRBD1 matching over 9 bases. Germline V gives CDR1 SQVTM, CDR2 ANQGSEA. This CDR3 contains 13 residues. Losses at the gene ends were 6 bases for V and 1 base for J; bases not matched to a gene: 1. CDR3 sequence reads: CSVGQGSNQPQHF. The CDR3 DNA sequence: TGCAGCGTGGGACAGGGAAGCAATCAGCCCCAGCATTTT.

The chain couples TRBV10-3 to TRBJ1-5, with 7 bases that match TRBD1. Germline loops: CDR1 ENHRY, CDR2 SYGVKD. The CDR3 length is 15 residues. V shed 6 bases and J 1 base; nucleotides not matched to a gene: 6. The CDR3 DNA sequence: TGTGCCATCAGCACAGGGGAGGCGAGCAATCAGCCCCAGCATTTT. Translated: CAISTGEASNQPQHF.

This clone has a handful of counts. The rearrangement joins TRBV4-1 to TRBJ2-5; a weak D match, TRBD1 (5 bases). The length of the CDR3 is 18 residues. The V end was cut by 1 base, the J end by 0 bases, with 18 bases between. The germline CDR1 and CDR2 sequences are MGHRA and YSYEKL. DNA of the CDR3: TGCGCCAGCAGCCAAGGGGTCGTTCAGGGTCCATACCAAGAGACCCAGTACTTC. As protein: CASSQGVVQGPYQETQYF.

The chain joins TRBV5-1 to TRBJ2-7; TRBD1 is a possible D gene (6 bases). This CDR3 comprises 14 residues. Germline CDR1 and CDR2: SGHRS and YFSETQ. The V end lost 0 bases, the J end lost 2 bases, and 9 bases lay between the germline ends. The CDR3 spells CASSLEQGPYEQYF. Written as DNA, the CDR3 is TGCGCCAGCAGCTTGGAACAGGGCCCCTACGAGCAGTACTTC.

This clone was counted once. The chain has TRBV28 and TRBJ1-3, with D tentatively TRBD1 (6 bases). Trimming pared 2 bases from V and 2 bases from J, leaving 13 bases between. Per germline, CDR1 MDHEN and CDR2 SYDVKM. The CDR3 runs to 16 residues. CDR3 residues: CASSLPLGGTGNTIYF. The CDR3 region has the DNA TGTGCCAGCAGTTTACCCCTAGGGGGTACTGGAAACACCATATATTTT.

In this sample, this clone turned up once. The V gene is TRBV12-3 or TRBV12-4, the J gene TRBJ1-5; D gene ambiguous. CDR3 length equals 13 residues. V lost 2 bases and J lost 4, with 6 bases in between. This CDR3 reads CASSLWDNQPQHF. DNA for the CDR3: TGTGCCAGCAGTTTATGGGATAATCAGCCCCAGCATTTT.

The rearrangement uses TRBV7-9 and TRBJ2-1; possible D gene TRBD2, 5 bases. The germline V gene has CDR1 SEHNR and CDR2 FQNEAQ (reference sequence). Trimming took 0 bases from V and 5 from J, leaving 17 bases between them. The CDR3 loop spans 17 amino acids. This CDR3 is CASSLAFSGEGDNEQFF. The CDR3 nucleotides are TGTGCCAGCAGCTTAGCGTTTTCTGGCGAGGGAGACAATGAGCAGTTCTTC.

The gene calls are TRBV5-4 and TRBJ1-1; 7 nucleotides line up with TRBD1. J lost 1 base, V lost 6 bases, and 6 bases had no gene match. Germline lookup yields CDR1 SGHNT and CDR2 YYREEE (reference sequence). CDR3 length: 14 residues. In DNA, the CDR3 is TGTGCCAGCAAGGGGACAGCCAAGAACACTGAAGCTTTCTTT. It codes for CASKGTAKNTEAFF.

The chain joins TRBV28 to TRBJ1-3, with 8 bases aligning to TRBD1. The V and J ends lost 4 bases and 2 bases, in that order; junction bases with no gene match: 7. CDR1 and CDR2 (germline): MDHEN, SYDVKM. The CDR3 covers 16 residues. CDR3 nucleotide sequence: TGTGCCAGCAGTTCCCCCTCAGGGGGCGCTGGAAACACCATATATTTT. Amino acid sequence: CASSSPSGGAGNTIYF.

This chain uses TRBV19 with TRBJ1-1; D is uncertain. V was shortened by 5 bases and J by 2 bases, with 18 bases between the two germline ends. Germline-derived CDR1 and CDR2 are LNHDA and SQIVND (reference sequence). The CDR3 extends over 16 amino acids. As DNA, the CDR3 is TGTGCCAGTAGTCCCCTCCGGAGGTCCGGAAACACTGAAGCTTTCTTT. Protein product: CASSPLRRSGNTEAFF.

V is TRBV5-1 and J is TRBJ2-3; the match to TRBD1 covers 7 bases. CDR1 is SGHRS and CDR2 is YFSETQ in the germline V gene. V was pared by 2 bases and J by 0 bases, with 6 bases of the junction left unmatched. The length of the CDR3 is 16 residues. CDR3 residues: CASSFRDSSSTDTQYF. The DNA for the CDR3 is TGCGCCAGCAGCTTCCGGGACAGCTCTAGCACAGATACGCAGTATTTT.

This clone has just a few counts. This chain links TRBV27 with TRBJ1-1; D is ambiguous. Germline CDR1 and CDR2: MNHEY and SMNVEV (reference sequence). CDR3 size: 14 residues. The germline V and J ends were trimmed by 7 bases and 4 bases, with 16 bases remaining between them. CDR3 amino acids: CASTPFLESTEAFF. The CDR3 DNA follows: TGTGCCAGCACCCCGTTCCTTGAAAGCACTGAAGCTTTCTTT.

In this sample, this clone turned up once. The chain links TRBV6-2 or TRBV6-3 to TRBJ2-3; no reliable D call. This CDR3 contains 14 residues. V dropped 5 bases and J dropped 4 bases, with 13 bases sitting between them. Germline V gene sequence: CDR1 MNHEY, CDR2 SVGEGT. This CDR3 is CASSLFGVADTQYF. The DNA of the CDR3 is TGTGCCAGCAGTCTTTTTGGGGTGGCAGATACGCAGTATTTT.

The chain couples TRBV12-5 to TRBJ1-2, with 9 bases matching TRBD1. The V segment lost 7 bases and the J segment 8 bases; nucleotides outside the gene matches: 11. In germline, CDR1 is LGHNT, CDR2 FRNRAP. This CDR3 has 14 residues. CDR3 protein: CASAWGQGVGGYTF. The CDR3 region has the DNA TGTGCTAGTGCATGGGGACAGGGCGTGGGGGGCTACACCTTC.

The chain combines TRBV30 with TRBJ2-3; the D gene is possibly TRBD2 (7 bases). The CDR3 is made up of 16 amino acids. CDR1 GTSNPN and CDR2 SVGIG come from the germline V gene (reference sequence). V was trimmed by 2 bases and J by 6 bases, leaving 21 bases between them. CDR3 in amino acids: CAWSPLRGGPMDTQYF. In DNA, the CDR3 is TGTGCCTGGAGTCCTCTTCGCGGGGGCCCCATGGATACGCAGTATTTT.

The chain recombines TRBV5-1 with TRBJ2-7, with TRBD2 matching over 10 bases. Germline lookup yields CDR1 SGHRS and CDR2 YFSETQ. V was pared by 0 bases and J by 0 bases, with 6 bases of the junction left unmatched. There are 17 residues in the CDR3. Written as DNA, the CDR3 is TGCGCCAGCAGCTTGGGGTTAGCGGGGGGACCCTCCTACGAGCAGTACTTC. This gives the protein CASSLGLAGGPSYEQYF.

The chain joins TRBV30 to TRBJ1-2, with 10 bases fitting TRBD1. The CDR3 is 12 amino acids. Losses at the gene ends were 7 bases for V and 7 bases for J; bases not matched to a gene: 6. Germline V lookup: CDR1 GTSNPN, CDR2 SVGIG (reference sequence). The CDR3 protein is CALTGGGLGYTF. The CDR3 region has the DNA TGTGCCTTGACAGGGGGCGGTCTTGGCTACACCTTC.

This sequence joins TRBV30 and TRBJ2-3; the D call may be TRBD1 or TRBD2 (6 bases each). This CDR3 region has 14 residues. V gave up 2 bases and J gave up 0 bases, with 9 bases separating them. Germline CDR1 reads GTSNPN; CDR2 reads SVGIG (reference sequence). The CDR3: CAWSSGASTDTQYF. The CDR3 coding sequence is TGTGCCTGGAGTTCGGGGGCTAGCACAGATACGCAGTATTTT. Complete variable domain (other parts from reference TRBV30 and TRBJ2-3): SQTIHQWPATLVQPVGSPLSLECTVEGTSNPNLYWYRQAAGRGLQLLFYSVGIGQISSEVPQNLSASRPQDRQFILSSKKLLLSDSGFYLCAWSSGASTDTQYFGPGTRLTVL.